The 3 T cell receptor beta chains reported below all come from one sample, sequenced in a study of cytomegalovirus exposure and HLA in healthy donors. 60 Vbeta and 13 Jbeta primers were used in PCR. TCRdb's table, derived via immunoSEQ multiplex PCR, lists solely in-frame clones and lacks some. Of just over 80,000 clones in the sample, 78% were seen once. Sequencing used PBMCs. The receptors were sampled from a man aged 18 to 29 in good health and CMV-seropositive.

V and J are TRBV11-1 and TRBJ1-1; tentatively, D is TRBD1 (6 bases). The CDR3 totals 15 residues. Germline CDR1 and CDR2: SGHAT and FQDESV (reference sequence). Trimming removed 5 bases from V and 0 bases from J, with 13 bases in between. CDR3 region: CASSLTGTLNTEAFF. In DNA form, the CDR3 reads TGTGCCAGCAGCCTAACCGGGACACTGAACACTGAAGCTTTCTTT.

The chain combines TRBV6-1 with TRBJ1-2; 7 nucleotides line up with TRBD1. The germline CDR1 and CDR2 sequences are MNHNS and SASEGT. Trimming took 3 bases from V and 3 from J; bases not matched to a gene: 1. The CDR3 contains 13 residues. Here the CDR3 reads CASSEGQYYGYTF. In DNA form, the CDR3 reads TGTGCCAGCAGTGAGGGACAGTACTATGGCTACACCTTC.

The chain employs TRBV28 and TRBJ1-2, with D tentatively TRBD1 (5 bases). The CDR3 consists of 11 residues. Germline CDR1 reads MDHEN; CDR2 reads SYDVKM. The ends were cut back, 11 bases at V and 5 bases at J, with 12 bases in the middle. DNA of the CDR3: TGTGCCCACTCCAGGGCTTATGGCTACACCTTC. Its protein product is CAHSRAYGYTF.